By share, the clone carrying this TCR beta chain ranks as medium-sized. TCRdb reanalyzed the PCR reads via MiXCR. The table records approximately 12,000 clones, about 21% of them present only once. V was pared by 3 bases and J by 8 bases, with 3 bases of the junction left unmatched. The CDR3 length is 12 residues. Thyroid surgery was performed in patients who had received no treatment beforehand. The data were obtained in a study of metastatic and nonmetastatic thyroid tumors. The source of this sequence is a female donor with papillary thyroid cancer or a benign thyroid nodule (not recorded which). Some clones in this sample may be carry-over from other donors' samples. The rearrangement uses TRBV12-3 or TRBV12-4 and TRBJ1-1, with 7 nucleotides matching TRBD1. The sample was adjacent normal tissue. CDR3 nucleotides: TGTGCCAGCAGTTTTGCCAGGGGGGAAGCTTTCTTT. It encodes CASSFARGEAFF.